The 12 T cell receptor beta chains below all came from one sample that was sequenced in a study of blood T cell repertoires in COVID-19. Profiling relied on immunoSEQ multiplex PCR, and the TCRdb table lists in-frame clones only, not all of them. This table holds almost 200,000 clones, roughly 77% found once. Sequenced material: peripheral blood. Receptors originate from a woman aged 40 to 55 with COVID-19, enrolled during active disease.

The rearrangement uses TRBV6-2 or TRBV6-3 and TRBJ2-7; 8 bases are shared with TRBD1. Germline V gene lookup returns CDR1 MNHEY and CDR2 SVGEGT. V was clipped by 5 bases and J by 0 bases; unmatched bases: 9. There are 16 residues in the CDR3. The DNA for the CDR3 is TGTGCCAGCAGTCGACCCCGGACAGGGAGCTCCTACGAGCAGTACTTC. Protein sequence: CASSRPRTGSSYEQYF.

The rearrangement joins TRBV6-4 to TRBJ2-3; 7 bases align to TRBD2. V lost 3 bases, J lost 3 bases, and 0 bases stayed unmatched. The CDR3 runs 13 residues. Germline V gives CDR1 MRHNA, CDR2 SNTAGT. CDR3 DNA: TGTGCCAGCAGTGAGCGGGAGACAGATACGCAGTATTTT. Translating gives CASSERETDTQYF.

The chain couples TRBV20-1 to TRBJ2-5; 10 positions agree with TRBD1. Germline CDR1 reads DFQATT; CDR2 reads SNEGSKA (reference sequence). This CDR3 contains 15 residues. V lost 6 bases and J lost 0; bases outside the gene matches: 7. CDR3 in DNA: TGCAGTGCCAGTCCGGGACAGGGGTACCAAGAGACCCAGTACTTC. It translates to CSASPGQGYQETQYF.

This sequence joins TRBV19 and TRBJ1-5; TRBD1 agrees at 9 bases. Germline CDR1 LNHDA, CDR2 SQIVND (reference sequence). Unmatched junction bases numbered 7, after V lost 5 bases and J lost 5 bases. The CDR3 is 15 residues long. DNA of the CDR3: TGTGCCAGTAGTCCAGGGGACAGGGAGCATCAGCCCCAGCATTTT. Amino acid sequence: CASSPGDREHQPQHF.

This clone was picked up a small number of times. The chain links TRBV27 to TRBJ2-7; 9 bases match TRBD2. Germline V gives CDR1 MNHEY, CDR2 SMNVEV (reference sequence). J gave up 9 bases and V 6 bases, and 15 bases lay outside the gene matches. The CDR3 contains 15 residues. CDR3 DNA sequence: TGTGCCAGCAGCCGGGAGTCTAGCGGGAATCTCGGGCAGTACTTC. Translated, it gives CASSRESSGNLGQYF.

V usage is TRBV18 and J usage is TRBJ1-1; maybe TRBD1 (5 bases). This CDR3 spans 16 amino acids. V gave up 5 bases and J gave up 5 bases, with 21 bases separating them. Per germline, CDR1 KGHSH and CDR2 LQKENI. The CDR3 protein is CASSFDAGSRGTEAFF. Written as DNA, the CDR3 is TGTGCCAGCTCATTCGACGCTGGCAGTCGGGGGACTGAAGCTTTCTTT.

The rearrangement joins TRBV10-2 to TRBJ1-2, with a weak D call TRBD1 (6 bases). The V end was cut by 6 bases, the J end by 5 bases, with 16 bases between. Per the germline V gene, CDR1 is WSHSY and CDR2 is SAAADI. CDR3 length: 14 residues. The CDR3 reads CASRGVQGIYGYTF. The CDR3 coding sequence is TGCGCCAGCAGGGGGGTCCAGGGGATATATGGCTACACCTTC.

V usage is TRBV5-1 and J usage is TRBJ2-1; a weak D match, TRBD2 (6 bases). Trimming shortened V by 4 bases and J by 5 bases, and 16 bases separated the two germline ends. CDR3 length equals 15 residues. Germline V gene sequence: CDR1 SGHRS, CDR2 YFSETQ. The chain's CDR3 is CASSPSGPGNNEQFF. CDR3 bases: TGCGCCAGCAGCCCGAGCGGGCCGGGGAACAATGAGCAGTTCTTC.

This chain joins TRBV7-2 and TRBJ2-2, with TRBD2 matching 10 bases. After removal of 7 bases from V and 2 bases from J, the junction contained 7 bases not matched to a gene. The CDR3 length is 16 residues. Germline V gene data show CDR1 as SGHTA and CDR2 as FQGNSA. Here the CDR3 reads CASIYSGGLNTGELFF. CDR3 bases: TGTGCCAGCATTTATAGCGGGGGGTTAAACACCGGGGAGCTGTTTTTT.

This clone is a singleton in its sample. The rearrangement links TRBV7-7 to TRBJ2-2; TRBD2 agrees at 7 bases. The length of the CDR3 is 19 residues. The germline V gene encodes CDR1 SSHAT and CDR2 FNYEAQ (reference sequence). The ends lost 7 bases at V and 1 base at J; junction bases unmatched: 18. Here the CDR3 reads CASTRVALATIRNTGELFF. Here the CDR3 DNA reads TGTGCCAGCACCCGAGTCGCACTAGCGACCATAAGGAACACCGGGGAGCTGTTTTTT.

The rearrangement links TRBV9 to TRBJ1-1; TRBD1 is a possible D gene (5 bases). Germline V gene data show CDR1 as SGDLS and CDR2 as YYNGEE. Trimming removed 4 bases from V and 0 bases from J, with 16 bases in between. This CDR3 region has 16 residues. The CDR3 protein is CASSSGGSRMNTEAFF. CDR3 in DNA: TGTGCCAGCAGCTCCGGGGGTTCTCGAATGAACACTGAAGCTTTCTTT.

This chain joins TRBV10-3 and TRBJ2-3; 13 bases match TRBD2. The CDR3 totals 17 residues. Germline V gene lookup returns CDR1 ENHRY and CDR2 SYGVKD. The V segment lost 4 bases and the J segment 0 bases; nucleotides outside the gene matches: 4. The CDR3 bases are TGTGCCATCAGTGGGACTAGCGGGAGCTCAAGCACAGATACGCAGTATTTT. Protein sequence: CAISGTSGSSSTDTQYF.